This TCR beta chain was retrieved from a study of CD8+CD57+ T cells in acquired aplastic anemia. Across the whole study: CD4+ and CD8+ cells, once sorted, gave DNA averaging around 3.2 ug.

Trimming took off 2 bases at V and 1 base at J, with 6 bases between the two ends. CDR1 and CDR2 from the germline V gene are LNHDA and SQIVND (reference sequence). The CDR3 contains 13 residues. Findings and caveats of the study: Comparison of patients with controls identified about 30 shared CD8+ CDR3 sequences.

In regard to this clonotype: Its antigen remains unknown.

Template material for TCR beta VDJ and CDR3 profiling consisted of genomic DNA. TCRdb re-called the reads through MiXCR, storing one row per CDR3 protein. The repertoire includes roughly 160,000 distinct CDR3 sequences, around 60% of them detected once, and about 41% sits in the top ten. This clonotype was sampled from a human donor in good health. Sequencing input: sorted CD4+, CD8+, or CD8+CD57+ T cells (not recorded which) from PBMCs. The chain links TRBV19 to TRBJ2-7; D is uncertain. The chain's CDR3 is CASSISISYEQYF. CDR3 nucleotides: TGTGCCAGTAGTATATCCATATCCTACGAGCAGTACTTC. Variable domain in full (rest from reference TRBV19 and TRBJ2-7): DGGITQSPKYLFRKEGQNVTLSCEQNLNHDAMYWYRQDPGQGLRLIYYSQIVNDFQKGDIAEGYSVSREKKESFPLTVTSAQKNPTAFYLCASSISISYEQYFGPGTRLTVT.